This TCR beta chain emerged from a study of cytomegalovirus exposure and HLA in healthy donors. Study results and caveats: Productive rates of about 87% or about 30% were seen for most TCR beta V segments in an earlier analysis.

A single count supports this clone. Its antigen is unknown. 13 Jbeta primers and 60 Vbeta primers were used for the PCR. Produced via immunoSEQ multiplex PCR; TCRdb's table is partial and in-frame only. This sample yields hundreds of thousands of clones, of which roughly 79% are seen a single time; less than 2% belongs to the top ten. Germline CDR1 reads LGHNA; CDR2 reads YNFKEQ. This CDR3 spans 13 amino acids. The V and J ends lost 4 bases and 8 bases respectively, with 14 bases between them. This sequence was found in a male donor in good health and CMV-seronegative. The J gene is TRBJ1-2, the V gene TRBV4-2; tentatively, D is TRBD1 (5 bases). Sequenced input: PBMCs. The CDR3 reads CASSLEAGGGYTF. The CDR3 DNA reads TGTGCCAGCAGCCTCGAGGCTGGGGGGGGCTACACCTTC.